This TCR beta chain derives from a study of blood T cell repertoires in COVID-19. The CDR3 spans 15 residues. Germline lookup yields CDR1 SNHLY and CDR2 FYNNEI. V was cut by 2 bases and J by 4 bases, with 14 bases left in between. Data came from immunoSEQ multiplex PCR; TCRdb stores just in-frame clones and leaves some out. Among 80,000 to 130,000 clones listed, 91% were seen once. Sequenced material: peripheral blood. The receptor's source is a man in his 60s with acute or convalescent COVID-19. This rearrangement joins TRBV2 to TRBJ1-1, with unresolved D. Written as DNA, the CDR3 is TGTGCCAGCAGTGAAATGGGGTTTGGGAGCACTGAAGCTTTCTTT. It is translated as CASSEMGFGSTEAFF. The variable domain in full, completed from reference TRBV2 and TRBJ1-1, reads EPEVTQTPSHQVTQMGQEVILRCVPISNHLYFYWYRQILGQKVEFLVSFYNNEISEKSEIFDDQFSVERPDGSNFTLKIRSTKLEDSAMYFCASSEMGFGSTEAFFGQGTRLTVV.